The 13 T cell receptor beta chains in this list originate from one sample, sequenced in a study of naive and memory T cell subsets. Both TRBC1 and TRBC2 were covered by a beta constant-region primer of two equimolar oligonucleotides. Ligated cDNA was amplified by four rounds of PCR with nested alpha and beta constant-region primers and SP2. One entry per CDR3 protein results from TCRdb running MiXCR on the UMI-ligation and nested PCR reads. The repertoire holds approximately 80,000 distinct CDR3 sequences, with approximately 10% as singletons. Source material: naive CD8+ T cells from blood. The receptors stem from a human donor in good health.

This clonotype was detected only a few times. The chain is built from TRBV4-1 and TRBJ2-7, with D unresolved. Germline V gene sequence: CDR1 MGHRA, CDR2 YSYEKL. This CDR3 contains 13 residues. The ends were cut back, 6 bases at V and 6 bases at J, with 15 bases in the middle. In DNA form, the CDR3 reads TGCGCCAGCAGTCCCAATGGGCGTGGCGAGCAGTACTTC. Its translation: CASSPNGRGEQYF.

This clonotype was seen repeatedly, ten times or more. The V call is TRBV28, the J call TRBJ1-4; D is unresolved. V was cut by 5 bases and J by 5 bases, with 3 bases left in between. The CDR3 is 11 residues long. Germline assignment: CDR1 MDHEN and CDR2 SYDVKM. The CDR3 here is CASSQNEKLFF. The CDR3 region has the DNA TGTGCCAGCAGTCAGAATGAAAAACTGTTTTTT.

This clonotype has just a few counts. The chain links TRBV10-3 to TRBJ2-1; D perhaps matches TRBD2 (6 bases). This CDR3 contains 16 residues. The germline V gene has CDR1 ENHRY and CDR2 SYGVKD. The germline V and J ends were trimmed by 9 bases and 0 bases, with 18 bases remaining between them. The chain's CDR3 is CAIRRGGGSSYNEQFF. The CDR3 DNA follows: TGTGCCATTCGCCGGGGTGGGGGGAGCTCCTACAATGAGCAGTTCTTC.

The chain combines TRBV4-2 with TRBJ1-5; D is uncertain. CDR1 and CDR2 from the germline V gene are LGHNA and YNFKEQ. The CDR3 length is 16 residues. V shed 0 bases and J shed 0 bases, with 9 bases lying between them. The CDR3 DNA follows: TGTGCCAGCAGCCAAGAACAAGGCAGTAGCAATCAGCCCCAGCATTTT. Residues: CASSQEQGSSNQPQHF.

The rearrangement links TRBV7-9 to TRBJ2-1; TRBD2 agrees at 8 bases. Germline V CDR1 and CDR2: SEHNR, FQNEAQ (reference sequence). The CDR3 sequence is 17 residues long. V gave up 2 bases and J gave up 3 bases; unmatched junction bases: 9. CDR3 coding DNA: TGTGCCAGCAGCTTATCCTCGAGCGGGAGTGGCTACAATGAGCAGTTCTTC. Translated: CASSLSSSGSGYNEQFF.

Concerning this clonotype: It is likely a read error, because the conserved phenylalanine at the end of the CDR3 is missing. The limits of the CDR3 on the DNA are not certain, so only TCRdb's listed CDR3 is given. The chain combines TRBV29-1 with TRBJ2-7; TRBD1, as called in the table, went unchecked against the DNA. Germline V gene sequence: CDR1 SQVTM, CDR2 ANQGSEA. The CDR3 is 14 residues long, ends included. The CDR3 region is CSSTKPKAGDEQDG.

The V call is TRBV29-1, the J call TRBJ2-1; TRBD2 matches 11 bases. The trim removed 0 bases at V and 9 bases at J, leaving 10 bases unmatched. Germline assignment: CDR1 SQVTM and CDR2 ANQGSEA. The CDR3 consists of 16 residues. In DNA, the CDR3 is TGCAGCGTTGAAGAAACTACTAGCGGGAGATTTGGTGAGCAGTTCTTC. It specifies CSVEETTSGRFGEQFF.

The rearrangement links TRBV27 to TRBJ2-1; TRBD2 matches 11 bases. Per the germline V gene, CDR1 is MNHEY and CDR2 is SMNVEV (reference sequence). The CDR3 has 16 amino acids. Trimming removed 2 bases from V and 5 bases from J; junction bases left unmatched: 5. The CDR3 reads CASSLGSGRGNNEQFF. CDR3 nucleotide sequence: TGTGCCAGCAGTTTAGGTAGCGGGAGGGGGAACAATGAGCAGTTCTTC.

The CDR3 sequence is CATSKSRDVEYYNEQFF. The CDR3 DNA reads as TGTGCCACCAGCAAAAGCCGGGACGTCGAATACTACAATGAGCAGTTCTTC. The V call is TRBV15, the J call TRBJ2-1; D possibly matches TRBD1 or TRBD2 (5 bases each). CDR3 length equals 17 residues. Germline CDR1 LNHNV, CDR2 YYDKDF (reference sequence). The V end lost 4 bases, the J end lost 3 bases, and 19 bases lay between the germline ends.

The chain has TRBV29-1 and TRBJ1-3; a possible D gene is TRBD1 (5 bases). V lost 1 base and J 4 bases, leaving 8 bases between the germline ends. CDR1 and CDR2 from the germline V gene are SQVTM and ANQGSEA. The CDR3 covers 13 residues. DNA of the CDR3: TGCAGCGTTGAAGTGGCAGGGGGAAACACCATATATTTT. This sequence encodes CSVEVAGGNTIYF.

This clonotype was seen a handful of times. This rearrangement joins TRBV6-2 or TRBV6-3 to TRBJ1-1; D is uncertain. This CDR3 contains 16 residues. CDR1 and CDR2 from the germline V gene are MNHEY and SVGEGT. Trimming took off 6 bases at V and 2 bases at J, with 19 bases between the two ends. The CDR3, as DNA: TGTGCCAGCAGAAAACCATCGGCAGCCAAAAACACTGAAGCTTTCTTT. It is translated as CASRKPSAAKNTEAFF.

J is TRBJ2-7 and V is TRBV4-2, with TRBD2 matching over 13 bases. The CDR3 spans 15 residues. Germline CDR1 is LGHNA and CDR2 is YNFKEQ. Losses at the gene ends were 1 base for V and 5 bases for J; bases not matched to a gene: 2. The CDR3 spells CASSQGGTSGNEQYF. In DNA form, the CDR3 reads TGTGCCAGCAGCCAAGGGGGGACTAGCGGGAACGAGCAGTACTTC.

The genes are TRBV30 and TRBJ1-5; 10 positions agree with TRBD1. V lost 6 bases and J lost 5; bases outside the gene matches: 7. Germline loops: CDR1 GTSNPN, CDR2 SVGIG (reference sequence). The CDR3 is 14 amino acids. In DNA form, the CDR3 reads TGTGCCTGTGCCCTGGGACAGGGGTATCAGCCCCAGCATTTT. Translated: CACALGQGYQPQHF.